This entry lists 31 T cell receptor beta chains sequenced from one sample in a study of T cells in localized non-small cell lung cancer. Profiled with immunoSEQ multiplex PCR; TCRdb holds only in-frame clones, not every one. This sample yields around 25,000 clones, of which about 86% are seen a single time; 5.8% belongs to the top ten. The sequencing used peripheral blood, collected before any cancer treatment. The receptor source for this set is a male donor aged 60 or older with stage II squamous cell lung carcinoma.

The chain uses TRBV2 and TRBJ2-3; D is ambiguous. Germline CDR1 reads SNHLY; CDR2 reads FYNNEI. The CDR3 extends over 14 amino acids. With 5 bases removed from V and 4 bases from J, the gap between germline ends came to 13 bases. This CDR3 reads CASSTTQKADTQYF. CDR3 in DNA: TGTGCCAGCAGTACGACGCAAAAAGCAGATACGCAGTATTTT.

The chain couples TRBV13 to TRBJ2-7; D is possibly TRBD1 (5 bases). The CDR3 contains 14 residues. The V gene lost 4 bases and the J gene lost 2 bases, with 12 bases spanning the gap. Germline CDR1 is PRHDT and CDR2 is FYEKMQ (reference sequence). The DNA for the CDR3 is TGTGCCAGCAGCTCTAGACAGTTTCCCTACGAGCAGTACTTC. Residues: CASSSRQFPYEQYF.

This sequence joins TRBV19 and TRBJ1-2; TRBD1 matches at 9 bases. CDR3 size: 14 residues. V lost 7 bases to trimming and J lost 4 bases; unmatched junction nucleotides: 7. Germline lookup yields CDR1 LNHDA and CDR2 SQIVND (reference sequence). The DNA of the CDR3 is TGTGCCAGTAACCCGGGACAGGGTATCTATGGCTACACCTTC. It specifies CASNPGQGIYGYTF.

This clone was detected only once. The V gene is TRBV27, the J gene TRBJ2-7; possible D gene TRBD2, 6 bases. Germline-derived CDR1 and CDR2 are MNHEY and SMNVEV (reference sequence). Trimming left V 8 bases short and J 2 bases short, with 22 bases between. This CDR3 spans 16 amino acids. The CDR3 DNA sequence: TGTGCCAGCCGGGGGAGGAAGGGGCTTGTCACCTACGAGCAGTACTTC. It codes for CASRGRKGLVTYEQYF.

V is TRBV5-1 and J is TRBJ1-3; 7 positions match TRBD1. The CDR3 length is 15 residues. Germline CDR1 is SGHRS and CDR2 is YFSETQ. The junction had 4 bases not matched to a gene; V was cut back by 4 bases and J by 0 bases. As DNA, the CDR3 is TGCGCCAGCAGCGTTACAGGGGACTCTGGAAACACCATATATTTT. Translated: CASSVTGDSGNTIYF.

The CDR3 protein is CASSYGSMNTEAFF. The CDR3 DNA sequence: TGTGCCAGCAGTTACGGCAGTATGAACACTGAAGCTTTCTTT. V gene TRBV6-6 combines with J gene TRBJ1-1; D gene ambiguous. This CDR3 spans 14 amino acids. Germline V gene data show CDR1 as MNHNY and CDR2 as SVGAGI (reference sequence). Trimming removed 2 bases at V and 0 bases at J, with 7 bases between.

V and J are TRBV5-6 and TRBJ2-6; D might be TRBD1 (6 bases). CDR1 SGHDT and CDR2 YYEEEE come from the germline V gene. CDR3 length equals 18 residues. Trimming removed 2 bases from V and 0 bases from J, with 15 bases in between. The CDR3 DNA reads TGTGCCAGCAGCTTCGTTGCAGGGGTCTCCTCTGGGGCCAACGTCCTGACTTTC. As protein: CASSFVAGVSSGANVLTF.

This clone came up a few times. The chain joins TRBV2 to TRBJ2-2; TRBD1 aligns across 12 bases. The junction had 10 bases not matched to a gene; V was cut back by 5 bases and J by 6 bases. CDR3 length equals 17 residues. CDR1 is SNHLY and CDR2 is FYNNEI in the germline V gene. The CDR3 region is CASSSSGTGGAAGELFF. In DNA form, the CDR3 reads TGTGCCAGCAGTTCTTCCGGGACAGGGGGCGCCGCCGGGGAGCTGTTTTTT.

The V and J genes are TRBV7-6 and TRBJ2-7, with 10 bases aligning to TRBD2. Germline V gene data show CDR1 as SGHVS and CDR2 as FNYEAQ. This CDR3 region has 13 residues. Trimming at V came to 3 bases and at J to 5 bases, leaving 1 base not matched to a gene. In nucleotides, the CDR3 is TGTGCCAGCAGCTTCACTAGCGGGGACGAGCAGTACTTC. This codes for CASSFTSGDEQYF.

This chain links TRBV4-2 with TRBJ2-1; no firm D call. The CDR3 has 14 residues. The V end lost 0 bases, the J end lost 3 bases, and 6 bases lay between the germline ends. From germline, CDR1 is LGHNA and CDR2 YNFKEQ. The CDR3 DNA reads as TGTGCCAGCAGCCAAGATAGGAGCTACAATGAGCAGTTCTTC. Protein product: CASSQDRSYNEQFF.

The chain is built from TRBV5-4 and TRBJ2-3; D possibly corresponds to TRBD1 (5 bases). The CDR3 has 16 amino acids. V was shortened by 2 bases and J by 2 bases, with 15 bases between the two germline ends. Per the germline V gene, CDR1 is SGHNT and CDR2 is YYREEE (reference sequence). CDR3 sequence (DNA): TGTGCCAGCAGCTTAGTACCCGACAGAAACACAGATACGCAGTATTTT. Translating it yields CASSLVPDRNTDTQYF. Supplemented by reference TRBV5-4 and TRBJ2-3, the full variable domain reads ETGVTQSPTHLIKTRGQQVTLRCSSQSGHNTVSWYQQALGQGPQFIFQYYREEENGRGNFPPRFSGLQFPNYSSELNVNALELDDSALYLCASSLVPDRNTDTQYFGPGTRLTVL.

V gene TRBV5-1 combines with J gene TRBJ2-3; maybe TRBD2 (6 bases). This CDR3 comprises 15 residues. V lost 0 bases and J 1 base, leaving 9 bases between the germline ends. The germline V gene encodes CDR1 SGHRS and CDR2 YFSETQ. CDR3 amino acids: CASSLGTIRTDTQYF. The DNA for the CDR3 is TGCGCCAGCAGCTTGGGGACTATACGCACAGATACGCAGTATTTT.

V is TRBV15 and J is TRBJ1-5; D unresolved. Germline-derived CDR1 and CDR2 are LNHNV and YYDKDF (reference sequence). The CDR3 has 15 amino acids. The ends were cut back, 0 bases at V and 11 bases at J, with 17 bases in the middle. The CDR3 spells CATSRDGPRGLTQHF. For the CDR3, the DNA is TGTGCCACCAGCAGAGATGGCCCTCGAGGGTTGACCCAGCATTTT.

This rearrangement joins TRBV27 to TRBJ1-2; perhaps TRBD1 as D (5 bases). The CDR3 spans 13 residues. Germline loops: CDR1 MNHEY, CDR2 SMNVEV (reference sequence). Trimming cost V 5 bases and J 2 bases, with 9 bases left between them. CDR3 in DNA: TGTGCCAGCAGTCTAGGGGTGAACTATGGCTACACCTTC. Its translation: CASSLGVNYGYTF.

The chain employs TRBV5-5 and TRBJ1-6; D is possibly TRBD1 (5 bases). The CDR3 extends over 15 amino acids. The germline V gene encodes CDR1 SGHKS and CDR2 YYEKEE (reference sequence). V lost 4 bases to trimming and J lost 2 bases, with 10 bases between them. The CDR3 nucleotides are TGTGCCAGCAGCCTGACAGACACCTATAATTCACCCCTCCACTTT. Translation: CASSLTDTYNSPLHF.

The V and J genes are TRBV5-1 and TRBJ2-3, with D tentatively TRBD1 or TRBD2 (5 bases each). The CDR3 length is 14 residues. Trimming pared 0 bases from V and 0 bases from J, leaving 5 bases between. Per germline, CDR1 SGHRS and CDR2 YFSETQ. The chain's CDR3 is CASSLGGSTDTQYF. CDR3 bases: TGCGCCAGCAGCTTGGGGGGGAGCACAGATACGCAGTATTTT.

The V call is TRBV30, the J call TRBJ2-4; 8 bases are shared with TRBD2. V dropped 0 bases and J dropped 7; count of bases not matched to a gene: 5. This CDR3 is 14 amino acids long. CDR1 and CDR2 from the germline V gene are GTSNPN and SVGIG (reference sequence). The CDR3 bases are TGTGCCTGGAGTGTACCGGGGGGGCTGAACATTCAGTACTTC. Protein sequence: CAWSVPGGLNIQYF.

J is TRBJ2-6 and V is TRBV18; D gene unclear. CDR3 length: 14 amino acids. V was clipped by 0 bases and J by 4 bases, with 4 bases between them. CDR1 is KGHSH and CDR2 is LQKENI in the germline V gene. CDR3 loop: CASSPPAGANVLTF. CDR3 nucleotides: TGTGCCAGCTCACCACCCGCCGGGGCCAACGTCCTGACTTTC.

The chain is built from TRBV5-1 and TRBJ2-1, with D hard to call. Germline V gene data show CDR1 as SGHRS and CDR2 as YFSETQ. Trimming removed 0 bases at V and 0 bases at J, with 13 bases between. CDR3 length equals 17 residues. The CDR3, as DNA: TGCGCCAGCAGCTTGGATCCGGCTTCTAGCTCCTACAATGAGCAGTTCTTC. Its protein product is CASSLDPASSSYNEQFF.

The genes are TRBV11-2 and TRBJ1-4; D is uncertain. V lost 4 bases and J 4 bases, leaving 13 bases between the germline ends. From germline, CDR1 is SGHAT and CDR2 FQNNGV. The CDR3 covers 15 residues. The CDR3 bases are TGTGCCAGCAGCTCGAACACCATAATTAATGAAAAACTGTTTTTT. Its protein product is CASSSNTIINEKLFF.

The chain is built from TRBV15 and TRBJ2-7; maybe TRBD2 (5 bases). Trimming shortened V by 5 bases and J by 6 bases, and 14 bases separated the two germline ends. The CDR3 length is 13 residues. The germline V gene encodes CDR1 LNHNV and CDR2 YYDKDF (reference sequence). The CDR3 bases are TGTGCCACCAGCTGGCGGGTCGGTGGCGAGCAGTACTTC. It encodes CATSWRVGGEQYF.

The CDR3 here is CASSNYDRGEQYF. CDR3 bases: TGTGCCAGCAGCAACTACGACAGGGGAGAGCAGTACTTC. The genes are TRBV14 and TRBJ2-7; 8 bases are shared with TRBD1. The CDR3 has 13 amino acids. CDR1 is SGHDN, CDR2 FVKESK, per germline. Trimming removed 5 bases from V and 7 bases from J; junction bases left unmatched: 7. The variable domain in full, completed from reference TRBV14 and TRBJ2-7, reads EAGVTQFPSHSVIEKGQTVTLRCDPISGHDNLYWYRRVMGKEIKFLLHFVKESKQDESGMPNNRFLAERTGGTYSTLKVQPAELEDSGVYFCASSNYDRGEQYFGPGTRLTVT.

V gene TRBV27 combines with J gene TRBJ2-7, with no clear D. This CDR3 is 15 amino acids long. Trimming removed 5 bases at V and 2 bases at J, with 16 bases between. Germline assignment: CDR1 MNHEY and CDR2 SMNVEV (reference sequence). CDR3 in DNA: TGTGCCAGCAGTCCCATGACTCCCAGGACCTACGAGCAGTACTTC. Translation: CASSPMTPRTYEQYF.

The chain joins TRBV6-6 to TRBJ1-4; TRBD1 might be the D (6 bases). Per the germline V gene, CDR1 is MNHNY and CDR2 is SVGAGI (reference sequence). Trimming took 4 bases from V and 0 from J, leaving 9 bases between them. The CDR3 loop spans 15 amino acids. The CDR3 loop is CASSWEGATNEKLFF. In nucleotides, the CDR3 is TGTGCCAGCAGTTGGGAGGGGGCAACTAATGAAAAACTGTTTTTT.

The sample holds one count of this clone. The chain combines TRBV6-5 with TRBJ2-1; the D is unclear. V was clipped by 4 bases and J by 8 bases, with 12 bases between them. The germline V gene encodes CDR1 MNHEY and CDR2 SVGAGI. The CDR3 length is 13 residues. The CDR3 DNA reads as TGTGCCAGCAGTTTGCGCCTAGGTGATGAGCAGTTCTTC. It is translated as CASSLRLGDEQFF.

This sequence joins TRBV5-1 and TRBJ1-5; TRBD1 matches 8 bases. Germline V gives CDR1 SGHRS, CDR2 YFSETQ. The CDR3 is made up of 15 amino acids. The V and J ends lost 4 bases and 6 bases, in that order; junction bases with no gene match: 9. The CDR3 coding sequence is TGCGCCAGCAGCAGCTCAGGGGGCGCGGGTCAGCCCCAGCATTTT. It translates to CASSSSGGAGQPQHF.

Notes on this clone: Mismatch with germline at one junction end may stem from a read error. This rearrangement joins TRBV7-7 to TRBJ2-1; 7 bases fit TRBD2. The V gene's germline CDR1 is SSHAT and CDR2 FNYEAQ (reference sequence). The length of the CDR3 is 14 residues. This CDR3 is CASSAGTTSNEQFF. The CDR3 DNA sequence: TGTGCTAGCAGCGCCGGGACTACTTCCAATGAGCAGTTCTTC.

The CDR3 protein is CASSQAGTGGETQYF. The CDR3 DNA is TGTGCCAGCAGCCAAGCGGGCACAGGGGGGGAGACCCAGTACTTC. The rearrangement uses TRBV4-2 and TRBJ2-5; 8 positions match TRBD1. V lost 1 base to trimming and J lost 5 bases; unmatched junction nucleotides: 6. Germline assignment: CDR1 LGHNA and CDR2 YNFKEQ. The CDR3 covers 15 residues.

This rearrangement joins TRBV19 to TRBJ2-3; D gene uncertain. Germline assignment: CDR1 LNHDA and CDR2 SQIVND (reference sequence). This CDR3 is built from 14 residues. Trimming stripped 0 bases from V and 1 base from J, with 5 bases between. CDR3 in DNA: TGTGCCAGTAGTATAGATCGGGGCACAGATACGCAGTATTTT. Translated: CASSIDRGTDTQYF.

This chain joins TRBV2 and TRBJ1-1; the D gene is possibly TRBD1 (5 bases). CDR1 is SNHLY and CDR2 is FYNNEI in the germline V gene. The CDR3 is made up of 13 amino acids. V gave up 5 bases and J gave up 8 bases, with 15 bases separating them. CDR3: CASSPGRDAEAFF. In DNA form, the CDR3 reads TGTGCCAGCAGTCCGGGACGGGATGCCGAAGCTTTCTTT.

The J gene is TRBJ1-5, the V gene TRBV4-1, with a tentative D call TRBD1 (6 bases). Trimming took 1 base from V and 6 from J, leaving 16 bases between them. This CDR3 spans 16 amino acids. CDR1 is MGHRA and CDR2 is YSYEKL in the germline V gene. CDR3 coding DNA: TGCGCCAGCAGCCAAGTGGGGCAGGGGTTCGGTCAGCCCCAGCATTTT. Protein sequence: CASSQVGQGFGQPQHF.